The present T cell receptor beta chain was sequenced within a study of Ad26.COV2.S vaccination and SARS-CoV-2 variants. Broader study findings: Marked by substantial breadth, spike-specific CD8+ and CD4+ T cell responses were reportedly seen after vaccination.

Method: immunoSEQ multiplex PCR; TCRdb's copy keeps in-frame clones and lacks some. The repertoire includes some 250,000 clones, approximately 88% of them detected once, and roughly a tenth sits in the top ten. As to this clone: The antigen is undetermined.

Described treatment: around 19 received Ad26.COV2.S at low or high dose, single or two shots; roughly five received placebo; per-sample allocation not given. Following the first vaccine or placebo injection, samples were taken on day 63. Boston provided a donor who was an adult aged 18-55 years. The length of the CDR3 is 16 residues. The germline CDR1 and CDR2 sequences are LGHDT and YNNKEL (reference sequence). V was pared by 4 bases and J by 2 bases, with 8 bases of the junction left unmatched. The chain joins TRBV3-1 (or the pseudogene TRBV3-2) to TRBJ1-2; 9 bases match TRBD1. The source was peripheral blood, collected in a trial of Ad26.COV2.S vaccine versus placebo. The receptor was derived from a person between 18 and 59 years old who received the Ad26.COV2.S COVID-19 vaccine or a placebo. The CDR3 protein is CASSPSRDRVNYGYTF. The DNA of the CDR3 is TGTGCCAGCAGCCCGAGCCGGGACAGGGTGAACTATGGCTACACCTTC.